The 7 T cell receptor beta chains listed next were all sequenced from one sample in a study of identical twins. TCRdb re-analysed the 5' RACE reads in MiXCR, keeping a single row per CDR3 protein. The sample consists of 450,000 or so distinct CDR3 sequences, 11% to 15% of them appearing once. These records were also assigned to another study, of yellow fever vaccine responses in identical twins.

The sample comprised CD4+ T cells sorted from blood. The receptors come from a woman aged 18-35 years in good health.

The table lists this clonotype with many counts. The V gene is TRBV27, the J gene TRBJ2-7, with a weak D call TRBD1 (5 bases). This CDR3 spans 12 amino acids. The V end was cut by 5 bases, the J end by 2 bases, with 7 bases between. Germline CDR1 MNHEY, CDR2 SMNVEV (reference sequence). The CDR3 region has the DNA TGTGCCAGCAGTGACAGCCCCTACGAGCAGTACTTC. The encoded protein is CASSDSPYEQYF.

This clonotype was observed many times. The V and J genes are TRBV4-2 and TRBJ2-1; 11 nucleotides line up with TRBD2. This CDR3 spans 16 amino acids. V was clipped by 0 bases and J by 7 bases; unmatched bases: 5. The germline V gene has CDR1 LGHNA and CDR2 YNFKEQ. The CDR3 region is CASSQETSGSWNEQFF. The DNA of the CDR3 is TGTGCCAGCAGCCAAGAAACTAGCGGGAGTTGGAATGAGCAGTTCTTC.

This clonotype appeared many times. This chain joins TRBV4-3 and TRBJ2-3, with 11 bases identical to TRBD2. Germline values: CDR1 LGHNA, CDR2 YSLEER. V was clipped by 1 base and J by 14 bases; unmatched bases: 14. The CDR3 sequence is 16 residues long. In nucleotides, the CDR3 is TGCGCCAGCAGCCAAGCGTGGGGGACTAGCGGCTCGATAGGGTATTTT. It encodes CASSQAWGTSGSIGYF.

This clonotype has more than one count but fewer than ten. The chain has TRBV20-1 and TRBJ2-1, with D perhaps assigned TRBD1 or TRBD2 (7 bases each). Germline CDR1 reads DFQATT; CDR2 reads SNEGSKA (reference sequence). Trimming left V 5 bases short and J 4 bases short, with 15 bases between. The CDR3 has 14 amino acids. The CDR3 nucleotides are TGCAGTGCTCCCCAGGGGGGGGATTACAATGAGCAGTTCTTC. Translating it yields CSAPQGGDYNEQFF.

The CDR3 DNA is TGCAGTGCCATGGCAGGCGGATCCTACGAGCAGTACTTC. The encoded protein is CSAMAGGSYEQYF. This chain joins TRBV20-1 and TRBJ2-7; D is undetermined. Trimming removed 6 bases from V and 1 base from J, with 13 bases in between. The CDR3 is made up of 13 amino acids. Germline values: CDR1 DFQATT, CDR2 SNEGSKA (reference sequence).

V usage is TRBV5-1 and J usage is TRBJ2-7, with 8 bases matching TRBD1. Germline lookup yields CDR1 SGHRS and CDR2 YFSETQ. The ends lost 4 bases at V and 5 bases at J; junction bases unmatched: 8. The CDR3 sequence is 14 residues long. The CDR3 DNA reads TGCGCCAGCAGCCCCGACAGGGGTTACGACGAGCAGTACTTC. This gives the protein CASSPDRGYDEQYF.

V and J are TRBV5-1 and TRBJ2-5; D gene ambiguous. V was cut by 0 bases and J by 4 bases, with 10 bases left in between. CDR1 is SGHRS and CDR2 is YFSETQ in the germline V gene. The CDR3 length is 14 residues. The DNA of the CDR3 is TGCGCCAGCAGCTTGGCTCTTCCGGGAGAGACCCAGTACTTC. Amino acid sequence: CASSLALPGETQYF.